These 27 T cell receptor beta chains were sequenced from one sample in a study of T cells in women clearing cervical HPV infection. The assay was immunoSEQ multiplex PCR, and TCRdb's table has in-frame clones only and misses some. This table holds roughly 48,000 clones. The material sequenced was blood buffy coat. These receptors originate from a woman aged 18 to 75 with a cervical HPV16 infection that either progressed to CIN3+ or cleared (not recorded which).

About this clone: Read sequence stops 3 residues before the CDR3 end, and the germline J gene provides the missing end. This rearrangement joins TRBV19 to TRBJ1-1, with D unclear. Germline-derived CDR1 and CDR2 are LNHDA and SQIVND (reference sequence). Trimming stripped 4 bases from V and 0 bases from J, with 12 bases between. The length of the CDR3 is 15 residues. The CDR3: CASSTSRRLNTEAFF. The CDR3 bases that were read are TGTGCCAGTAGTACCTCCCGCCGGTTGAACACTGAA.

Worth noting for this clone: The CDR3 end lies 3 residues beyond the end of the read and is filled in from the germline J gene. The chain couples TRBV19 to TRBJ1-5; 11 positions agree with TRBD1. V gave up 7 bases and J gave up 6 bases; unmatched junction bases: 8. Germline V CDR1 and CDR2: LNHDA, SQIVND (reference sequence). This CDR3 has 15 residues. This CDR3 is CASTRDRGMVQPQHF. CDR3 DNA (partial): TGTGCCAGTACGAGGGACAGGGGGATGGTTCAGCCC.

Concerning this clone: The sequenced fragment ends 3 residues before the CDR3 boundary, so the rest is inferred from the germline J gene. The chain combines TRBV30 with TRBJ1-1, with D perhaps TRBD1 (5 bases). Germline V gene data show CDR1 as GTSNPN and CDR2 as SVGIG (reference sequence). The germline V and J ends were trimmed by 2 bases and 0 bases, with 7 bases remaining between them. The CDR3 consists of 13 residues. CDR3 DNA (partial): TGTGCCTGGAGTACAGGTTTGAACACTGAA. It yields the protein CAWSTGLNTE. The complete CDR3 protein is CAWSTGLNTEAFF.

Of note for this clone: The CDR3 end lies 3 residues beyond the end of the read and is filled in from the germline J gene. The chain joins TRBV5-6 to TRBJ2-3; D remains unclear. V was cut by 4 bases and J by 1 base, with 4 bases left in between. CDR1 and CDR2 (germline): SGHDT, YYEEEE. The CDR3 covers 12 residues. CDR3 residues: CASSPGTDTQYF. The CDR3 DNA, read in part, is TGTGCCAGCAGCCCGGGCACAGATACG.

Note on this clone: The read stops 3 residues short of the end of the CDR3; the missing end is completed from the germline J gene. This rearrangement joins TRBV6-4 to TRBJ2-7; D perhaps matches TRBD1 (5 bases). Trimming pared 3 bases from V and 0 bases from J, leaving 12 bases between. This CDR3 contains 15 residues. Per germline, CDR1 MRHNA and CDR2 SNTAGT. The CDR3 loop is CASSEPGQFSYEQYF. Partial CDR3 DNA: TGTGCCAGCAGTGAACCTGGACAATTCTCCTACGAG.

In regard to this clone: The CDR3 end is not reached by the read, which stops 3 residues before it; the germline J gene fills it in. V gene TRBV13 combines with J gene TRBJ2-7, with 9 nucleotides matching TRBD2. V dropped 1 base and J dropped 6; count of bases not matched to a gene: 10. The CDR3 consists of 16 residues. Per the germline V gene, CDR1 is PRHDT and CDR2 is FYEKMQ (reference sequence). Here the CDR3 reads CASSLEVLAGDREQYF. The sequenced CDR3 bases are TGTGCCAGCAGCTTAGAAGTGTTAGCGGGAGACCGCGAG.

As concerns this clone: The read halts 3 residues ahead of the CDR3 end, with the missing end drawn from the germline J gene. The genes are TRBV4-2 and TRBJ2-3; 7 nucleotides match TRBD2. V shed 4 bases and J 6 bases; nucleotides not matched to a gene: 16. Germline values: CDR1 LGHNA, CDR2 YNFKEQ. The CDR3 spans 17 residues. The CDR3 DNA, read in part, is TGTGCCAGCAGCCGCGCTCGGACTAGGGAACCCCCTGATACG. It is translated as CASSRARTREPPDT. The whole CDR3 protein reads CASSRARTREPPDTQYF.

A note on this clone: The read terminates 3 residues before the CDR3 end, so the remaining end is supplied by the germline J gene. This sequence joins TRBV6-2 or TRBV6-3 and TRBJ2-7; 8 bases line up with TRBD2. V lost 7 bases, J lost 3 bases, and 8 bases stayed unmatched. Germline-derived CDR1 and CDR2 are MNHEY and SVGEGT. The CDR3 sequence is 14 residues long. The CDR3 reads CASTKQGLGYEQYF. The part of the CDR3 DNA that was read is TGTGCCAGCACCAAGCAGGGACTAGGCTACGAG.

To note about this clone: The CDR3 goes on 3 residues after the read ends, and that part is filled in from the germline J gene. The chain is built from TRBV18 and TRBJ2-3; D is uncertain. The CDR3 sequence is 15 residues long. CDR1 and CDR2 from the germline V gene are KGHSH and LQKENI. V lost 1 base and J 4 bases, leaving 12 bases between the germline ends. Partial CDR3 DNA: TGTGCCAGCTCACCACGCGGCAAAGGCGCAGATACG. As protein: CASSPRGKGADT. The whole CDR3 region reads CASSPRGKGADTQYF.

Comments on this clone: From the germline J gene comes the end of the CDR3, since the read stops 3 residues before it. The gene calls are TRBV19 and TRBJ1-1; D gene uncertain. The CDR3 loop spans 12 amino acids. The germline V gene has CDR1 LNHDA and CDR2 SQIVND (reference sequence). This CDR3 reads CASSGIGVRAFF. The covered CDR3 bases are TGTGCCAGTAGTGGTATCGGGGTAAGG.

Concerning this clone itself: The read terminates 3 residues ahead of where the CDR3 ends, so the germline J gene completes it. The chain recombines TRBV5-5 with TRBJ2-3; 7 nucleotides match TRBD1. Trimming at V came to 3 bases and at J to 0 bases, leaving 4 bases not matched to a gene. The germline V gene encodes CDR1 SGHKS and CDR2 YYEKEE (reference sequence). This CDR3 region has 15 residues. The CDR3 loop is CASSYRGPSTDTQYF. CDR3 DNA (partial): TGTGCCAGCAGCTACAGGGGACCTAGCACAGATACG.

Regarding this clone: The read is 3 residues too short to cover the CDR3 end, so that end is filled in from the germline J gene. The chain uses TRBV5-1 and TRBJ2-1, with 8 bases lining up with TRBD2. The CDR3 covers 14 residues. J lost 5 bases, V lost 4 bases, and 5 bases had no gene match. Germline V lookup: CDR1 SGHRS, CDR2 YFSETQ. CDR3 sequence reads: CASSPGTSNNEQFF. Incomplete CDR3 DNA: TGCGCCAGCAGCCCCGGGACTAGTAACAATGAG.

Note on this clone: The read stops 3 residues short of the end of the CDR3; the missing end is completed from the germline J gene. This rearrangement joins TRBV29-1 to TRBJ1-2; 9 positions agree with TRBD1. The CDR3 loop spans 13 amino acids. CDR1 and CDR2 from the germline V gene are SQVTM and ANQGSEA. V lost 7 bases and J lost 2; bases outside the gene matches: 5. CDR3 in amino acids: CSGGGTGNYGYTF. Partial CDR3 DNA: TGCAGCGGGGGGGGGACAGGGAACTATGGC.

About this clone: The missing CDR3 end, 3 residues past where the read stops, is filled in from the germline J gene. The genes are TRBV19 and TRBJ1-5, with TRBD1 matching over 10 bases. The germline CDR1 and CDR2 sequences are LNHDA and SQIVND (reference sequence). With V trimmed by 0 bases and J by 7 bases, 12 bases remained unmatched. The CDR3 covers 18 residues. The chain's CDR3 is CASSIDRRTGGDWQPQHF. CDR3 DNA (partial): TGTGCCAGTAGTATAGATCGTCGGACAGGGGGGGACTGGCAGCCC.

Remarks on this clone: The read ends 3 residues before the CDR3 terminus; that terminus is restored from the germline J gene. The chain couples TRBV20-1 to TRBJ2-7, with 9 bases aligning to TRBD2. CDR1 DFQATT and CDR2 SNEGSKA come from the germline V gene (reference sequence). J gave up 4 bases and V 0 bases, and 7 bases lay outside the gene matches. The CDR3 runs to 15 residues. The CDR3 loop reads CSARDRLAGIYEQYF. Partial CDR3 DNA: TGCAGTGCTAGAGATAGGCTAGCGGGGATATACGAG.

CDR3 residues: CASSEGSWSYEQYF. Partial CDR3 DNA: TGTGCCAGCAGTGAGGGCTCCTGGTCCTACGAG. The rearrangement joins TRBV6-1 to TRBJ2-7; no firm D call. The missing CDR3 end, 3 residues past where the read stops, is filled in from the germline J gene. V lost 3 bases to trimming and J lost 1 base, with 10 bases between them. The germline gives CDR1 MNHNS, CDR2 SASEGT. The CDR3 consists of 14 residues.

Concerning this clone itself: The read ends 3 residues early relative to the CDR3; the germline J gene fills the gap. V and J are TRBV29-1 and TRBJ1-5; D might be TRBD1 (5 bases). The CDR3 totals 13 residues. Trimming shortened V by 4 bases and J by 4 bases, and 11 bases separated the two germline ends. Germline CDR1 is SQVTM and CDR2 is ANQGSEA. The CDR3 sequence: CSVGTQPNQPQHF. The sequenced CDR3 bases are TGCAGCGTTGGGACACAGCCTAATCAGCCC. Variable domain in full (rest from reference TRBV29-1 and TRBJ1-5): SAVISQKPSRDICQRGTSLTIQCQVDSQVTMMFWYRQQPGQSLTLIATANQGSEATYESGFVIDKFPISRPNLTFSTLTVSNMSPEDSSIYLCSVGTQPNQPQHFGDGTRLSIL.

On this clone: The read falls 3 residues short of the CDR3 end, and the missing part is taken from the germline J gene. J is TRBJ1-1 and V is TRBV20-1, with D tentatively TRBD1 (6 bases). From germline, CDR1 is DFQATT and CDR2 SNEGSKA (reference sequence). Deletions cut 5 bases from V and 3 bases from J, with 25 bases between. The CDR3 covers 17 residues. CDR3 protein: CSASLRGQSLSHTEAFF. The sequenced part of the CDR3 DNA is TGCAGTGCTTCCTTGCGAGGACAGTCCCTGAGCCACACTGAA.

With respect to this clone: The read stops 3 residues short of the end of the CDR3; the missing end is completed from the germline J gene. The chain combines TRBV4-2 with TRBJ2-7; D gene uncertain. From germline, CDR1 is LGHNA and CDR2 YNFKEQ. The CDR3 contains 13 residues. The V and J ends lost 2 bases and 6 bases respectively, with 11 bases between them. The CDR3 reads CASSQSGVSEQYF. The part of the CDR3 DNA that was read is TGTGCCAGCAGCCAATCGGGTGTCTCCGAG.

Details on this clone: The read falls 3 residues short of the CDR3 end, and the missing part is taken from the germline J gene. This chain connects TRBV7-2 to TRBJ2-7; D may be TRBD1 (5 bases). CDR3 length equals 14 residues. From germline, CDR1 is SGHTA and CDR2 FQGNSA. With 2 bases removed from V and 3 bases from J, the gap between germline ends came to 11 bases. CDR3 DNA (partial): TGTGCCAGCAGCTTAAGGACGACAGACTACGAG. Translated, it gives CASSLRTTDYE. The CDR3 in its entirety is CASSLRTTDYEQYF.

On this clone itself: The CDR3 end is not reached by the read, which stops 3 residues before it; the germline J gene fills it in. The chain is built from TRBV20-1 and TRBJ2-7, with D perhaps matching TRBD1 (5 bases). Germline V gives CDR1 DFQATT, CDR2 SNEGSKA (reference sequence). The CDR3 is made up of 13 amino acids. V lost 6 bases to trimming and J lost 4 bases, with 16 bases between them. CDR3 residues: CSALTQGMYEQYF. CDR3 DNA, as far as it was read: TGCAGTGCCCTGACGCAGGGCATGTACGAG.

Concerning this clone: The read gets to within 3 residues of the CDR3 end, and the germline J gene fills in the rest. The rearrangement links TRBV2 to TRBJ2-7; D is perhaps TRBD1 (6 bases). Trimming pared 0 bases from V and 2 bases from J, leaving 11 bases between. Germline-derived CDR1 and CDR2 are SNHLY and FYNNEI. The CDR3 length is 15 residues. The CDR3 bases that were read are TGTGCCAGCAGTGAAGCGCGGCAGGGGCCCTACGAG. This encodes CASSEARQGPYE. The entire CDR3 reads CASSEARQGPYEQYF.

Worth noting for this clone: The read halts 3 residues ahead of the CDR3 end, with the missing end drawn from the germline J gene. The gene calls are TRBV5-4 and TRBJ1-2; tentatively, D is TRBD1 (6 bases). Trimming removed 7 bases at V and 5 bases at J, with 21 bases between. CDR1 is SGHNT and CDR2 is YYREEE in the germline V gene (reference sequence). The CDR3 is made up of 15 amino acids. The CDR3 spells CASLSAVPGQYGYTF. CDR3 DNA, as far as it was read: TGTGCCAGCTTGTCCGCCGTACCCGGACAGTATGGC. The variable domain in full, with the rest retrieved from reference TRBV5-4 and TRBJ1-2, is ETGVTQSPTHLIKTRGQQVTLRCSSQSGHNTVSWYQQALGQGPQFIFQYYREEENGRGNFPPRFSGLQFPNYSSELNVNALELDDSALYLCASLSAVPGQYGYTFGSGTRLTVV.

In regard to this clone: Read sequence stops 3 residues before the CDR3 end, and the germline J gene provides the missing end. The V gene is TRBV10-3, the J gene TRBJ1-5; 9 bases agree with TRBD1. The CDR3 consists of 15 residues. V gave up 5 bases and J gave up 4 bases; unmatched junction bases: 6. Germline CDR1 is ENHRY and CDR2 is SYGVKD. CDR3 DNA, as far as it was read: TGTGCCATCAGTCCCGGGACAGGGATAAATCAGCCC. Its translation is CAISPGTGINQP. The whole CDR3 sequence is CAISPGTGINQPQHF.

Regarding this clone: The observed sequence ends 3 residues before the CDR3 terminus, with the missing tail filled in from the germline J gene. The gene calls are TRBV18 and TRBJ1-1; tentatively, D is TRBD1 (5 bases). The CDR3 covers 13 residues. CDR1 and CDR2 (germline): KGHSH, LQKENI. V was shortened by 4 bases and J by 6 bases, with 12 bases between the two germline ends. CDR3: CASSRGEMAEAFF. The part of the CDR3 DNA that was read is TGTGCCAGCTCACGGGGGGAAATGGCTGAA.

The sequenced part of the CDR3 DNA is TGTGCCAGCAGCTTCTTAGCGGGGGATAATGAG. Translation: CASSFLAGDNE. The full CDR3 protein reads CASSFLAGDNEQFF. V is TRBV5-4 and J is TRBJ2-1, with TRBD2 matching over 9 bases. The read finishes 3 residues shy of the CDR3 end, and the germline J gene is used to complete it. V shed 2 bases and J 7 bases; nucleotides not matched to a gene: 4. The CDR3 spans 14 residues. CDR1 SGHNT and CDR2 YYREEE come from the germline V gene (reference sequence).

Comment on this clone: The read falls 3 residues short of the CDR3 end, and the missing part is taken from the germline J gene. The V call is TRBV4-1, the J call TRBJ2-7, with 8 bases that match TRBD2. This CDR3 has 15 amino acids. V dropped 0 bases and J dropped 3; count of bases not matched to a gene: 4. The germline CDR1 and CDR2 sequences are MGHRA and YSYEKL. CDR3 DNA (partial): TGCGCCAGCAGCCAAGATCCACTAGCGGTCTACGAG. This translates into CASSQDPLAVYE. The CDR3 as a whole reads CASSQDPLAVYEQYF.